The 5 T cell receptor beta chains given below trace back to one sample, sequenced in a study of T cells in Graves' hyperthyroidism and ophthalmopathy. RNA transcripts yielded amplified TCR beta CDR3 regions. The TCR CDR3 was amplified in a first-round RT-PCR using the HTBI primer set. One entry per CDR3 protein, called by TCRdb with MiXCR from the multiplex PCR reads. The table lists about 590,000 distinct CDR3 sequences, roughly 14% of them singletons. The sequenced material came from blood. The receptors derive from a woman aged 30 to 39 with Graves' hyperthyroidism.

This clonotype was seen ten or more times. This chain links TRBV15 with TRBJ2-3, with D hard to call. V was pared by 3 bases and J by 2 bases, with 12 bases between. CDR3 length: 15 amino acids. Per germline, CDR1 LNHNV and CDR2 YYDKDF (reference sequence). The CDR3 nucleotides are TGTGCCACCAGCAGCCCTGCCCGATACACAGATACGCAGTATTTT. Translated, it gives CATSSPARYTDTQYF.

This clonotype occurred many times. This chain connects TRBV6-2 or TRBV6-3 to TRBJ2-1; D perhaps matches TRBD2 (6 bases). Germline V gene data show CDR1 as MNHEY and CDR2 as SVGEGT. V was clipped by 7 bases and J by 2 bases, with 24 bases between them. The CDR3 sequence is 18 residues long. CDR3 amino acids: CASTRPGVAELAYNEQFF. The CDR3 DNA reads TGTGCCAGCACTCGACCCGGGGTAGCGGAGCTAGCCTACAATGAGCAGTTCTTC.

This clonotype was observed many times. CDR3 in DNA: TGCGCCAGCAGCCAAACAGGTCGCGGCACAGATACGCAGTATTTT. Residues: CASSQTGRGTDTQYF. This chain connects TRBV5-1 to TRBJ2-3, with D maybe TRBD1 (5 bases). This CDR3 is built from 15 residues. Germline CDR1 SGHRS, CDR2 YFSETQ. V was cut by 4 bases and J by 1 base, with 13 bases left in between.

The V call is TRBV2, the J call TRBJ1-1, with no clear D. This CDR3 is 11 amino acids long. V lost 5 bases and J lost 10, with 11 bases in between. Germline-derived CDR1 and CDR2 are SNHLY and FYNNEI. The CDR3 bases are TGTGCCAGCAGTTTTACCGAAAGAGCTTTCTTT. It yields the protein CASSFTERAFF.

The chain uses TRBV24-1 and TRBJ2-2, with D perhaps assigned TRBD1 or TRBD2 (5 bases each). The V end lost 6 bases, the J end lost 11 bases, and 12 bases lay between the germline ends. CDR1 and CDR2 from the germline V gene are KGHDR and SFDVKD. The CDR3 is made up of 12 amino acids. This CDR3 reads CATSRGPGELFF. The CDR3 DNA follows: TGTGCCACCAGTAGGGGTCCGGGAGAGCTGTTTTTT.